This T cell receptor (beta chain) was sequenced in a study of blood T cell repertoires in COVID-19. On the study more broadly: Samples of COVID-19 (acute and convalescent) were obtained from the United States, Italy and Spain. T cells, B-cell-depleted T cells, or PBMCs supplied cDNA or gDNA.

V dropped 3 bases and J dropped 12; count of bases not matched to a gene: 11. Germline-derived CDR1 and CDR2 are LNHDA and SQIVND (reference sequence). CDR3 size: 15 residues. Authors' data handling: Amplification from reference gene primers served as the basis for estimated nucleated cell counts. Clones were read by immunoSEQ multiplex PCR, and TCRdb kept only the in-frame ones, dropping some. For V, J and clone size, that table is used; D and trimming come from the DNA. The repertoire holds 200,000 to 300,000 clones, with less than 90% as singletons. Sequencing was carried out using peripheral blood. J is TRBJ2-1 and V is TRBV19, with TRBD1 matching 10 bases. The clonotype originates from a man between 60 and 75 years old with acute or convalescent COVID-19. The CDR3 coding sequence is TGTGCCAGTAGTATGAGGGACAGGGGCCTTTATGGGCAGTTCTTC. This encodes CASSMRDRGLYGQFF.